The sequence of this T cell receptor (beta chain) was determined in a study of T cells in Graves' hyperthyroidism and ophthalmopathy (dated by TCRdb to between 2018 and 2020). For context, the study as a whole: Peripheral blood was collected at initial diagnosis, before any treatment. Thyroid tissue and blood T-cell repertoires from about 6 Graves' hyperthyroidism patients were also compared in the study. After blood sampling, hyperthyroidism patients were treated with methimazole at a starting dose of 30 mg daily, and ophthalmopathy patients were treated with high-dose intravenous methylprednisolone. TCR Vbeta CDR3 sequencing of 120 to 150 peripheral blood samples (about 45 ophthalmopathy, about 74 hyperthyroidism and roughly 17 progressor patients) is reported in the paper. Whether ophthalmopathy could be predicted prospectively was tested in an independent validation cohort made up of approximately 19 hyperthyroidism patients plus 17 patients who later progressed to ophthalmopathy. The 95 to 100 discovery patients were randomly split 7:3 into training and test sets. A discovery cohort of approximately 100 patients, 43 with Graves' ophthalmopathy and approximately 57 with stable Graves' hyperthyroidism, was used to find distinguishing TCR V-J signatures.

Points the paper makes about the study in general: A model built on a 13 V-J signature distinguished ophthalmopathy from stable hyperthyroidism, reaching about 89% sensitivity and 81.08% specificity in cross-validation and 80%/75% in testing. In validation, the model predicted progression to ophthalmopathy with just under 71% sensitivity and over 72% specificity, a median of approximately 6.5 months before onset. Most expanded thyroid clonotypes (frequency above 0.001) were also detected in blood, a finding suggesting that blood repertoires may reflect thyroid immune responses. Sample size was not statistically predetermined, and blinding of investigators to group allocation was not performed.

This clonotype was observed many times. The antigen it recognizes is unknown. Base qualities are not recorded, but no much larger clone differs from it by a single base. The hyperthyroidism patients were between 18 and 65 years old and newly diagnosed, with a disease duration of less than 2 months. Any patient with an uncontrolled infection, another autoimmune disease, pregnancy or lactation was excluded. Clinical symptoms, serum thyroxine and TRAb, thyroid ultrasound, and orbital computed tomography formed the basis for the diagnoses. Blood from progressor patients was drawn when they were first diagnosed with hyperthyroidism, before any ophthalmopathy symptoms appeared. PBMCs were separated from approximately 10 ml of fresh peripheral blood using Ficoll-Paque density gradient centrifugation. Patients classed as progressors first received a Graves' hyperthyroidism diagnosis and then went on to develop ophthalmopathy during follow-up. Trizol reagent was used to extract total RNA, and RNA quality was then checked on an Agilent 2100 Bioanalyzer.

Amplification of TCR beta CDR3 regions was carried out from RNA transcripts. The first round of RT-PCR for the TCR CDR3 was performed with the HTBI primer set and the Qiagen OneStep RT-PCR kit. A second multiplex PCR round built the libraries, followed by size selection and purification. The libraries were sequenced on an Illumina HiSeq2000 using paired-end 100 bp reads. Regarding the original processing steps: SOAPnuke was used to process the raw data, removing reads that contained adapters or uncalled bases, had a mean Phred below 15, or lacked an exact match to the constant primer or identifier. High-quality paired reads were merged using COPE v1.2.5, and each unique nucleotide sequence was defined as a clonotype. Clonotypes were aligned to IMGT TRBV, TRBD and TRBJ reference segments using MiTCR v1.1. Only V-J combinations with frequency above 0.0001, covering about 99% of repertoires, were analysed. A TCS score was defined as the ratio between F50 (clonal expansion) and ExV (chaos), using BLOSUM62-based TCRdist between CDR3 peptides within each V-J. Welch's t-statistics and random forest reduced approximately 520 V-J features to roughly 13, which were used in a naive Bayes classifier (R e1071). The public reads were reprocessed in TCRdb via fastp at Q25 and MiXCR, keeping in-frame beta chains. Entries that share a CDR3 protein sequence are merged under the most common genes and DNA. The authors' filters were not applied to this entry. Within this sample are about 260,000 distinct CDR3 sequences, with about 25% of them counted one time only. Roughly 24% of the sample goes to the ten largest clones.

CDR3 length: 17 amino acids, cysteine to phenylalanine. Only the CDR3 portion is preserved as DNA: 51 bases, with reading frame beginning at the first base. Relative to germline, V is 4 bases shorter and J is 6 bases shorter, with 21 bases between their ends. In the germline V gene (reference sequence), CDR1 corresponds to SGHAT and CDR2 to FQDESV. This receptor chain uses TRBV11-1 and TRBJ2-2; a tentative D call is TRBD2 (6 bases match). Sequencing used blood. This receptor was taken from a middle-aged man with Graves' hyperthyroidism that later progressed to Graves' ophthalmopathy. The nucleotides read TGTGCCAGCAGCTCATCTTACGCTCGGGAGTCACCCGGGGAGCTGTTTTTT. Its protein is CASSSSYARESPGELFF.